The clone carrying this T cell receptor beta chain is a singleton in its sample. Its specificity is not known. These data belong to a study of T cells in Graves' hyperthyroidism and ophthalmopathy. V shed 0 bases, J shed 4 bases, and the junction held 9 bases outside the gene matches. The V gene's germline CDR1 is MRHNA and CDR2 SNTAGT. The CDR3 extends over 17 amino acids. TCR beta CDR3 sequences were amplified from RNA transcripts. The TCR CDR3 was amplified in a first-round RT-PCR using the HTBI primer set. One entry per CDR3 protein, called by TCRdb with MiXCR from the multiplex PCR reads. The table has approximately 300,000 distinct CDR3 sequences, about 18% seen once; the top ten hold over 50%. Clinical Activity Scores of at least 3, NOSPECS grades of at least 4 and durations under 3 months characterized ophthalmopathy patients. Fresh 10 ml peripheral blood yielded PBMCs. Notes on the study in general: Model output signaled ophthalmopathy a median approximately six months ahead of onset. In the analysis, a 13 V-J model separated ophthalmopathy from stable hyperthyroidism.

The source of this sequence is an older woman with Graves' ophthalmopathy. The V and J genes are TRBV6-4 and TRBJ2-1, with TRBD1 matching 7 bases. The sequenced sample was blood. The CDR3: CASSDSAVTGEYNEQFF. DNA for the CDR3: TGTGCCAGCAGTGACTCGGCCGTAACAGGGGAATACAATGAGCAGTTCTTC.